Listed here is a single TCR beta chain. As yet, its antigen is unknown. With 4 bases clipped from V and 7 bases from J, the junction kept 12 bases outside the gene matches. Germline loops: CDR1 SGHNT, CDR2 YYREEE (reference sequence). There are 16 residues in the CDR3. Full-length variable regions came from constant-region reverse primers plus semi-nested Nested Universal Primer A PCR. MiXCR was run by TCRdb on the 5' RACE reads, yielding one entry per CDR3 protein. The sample lists about 5,200 distinct CDR3 sequences; about two thirds were seen once. Overall study results and limits: The larger cohort examined one V-J beta rearrangement, not whole repertoires.

The sequence was obtained from a female donor with breast cancer. The chain has TRBV5-4 and TRBJ2-1; 9 bases align to TRBD1. Sequencing input: naive CD4+ T cells sorted from blood. Subset described: naive CD4+ T cells, CD4+CD45RA+CD25-. Written as DNA, the CDR3 is TGTGCCAGCAGCGTATCCGGGACAGGGAGTGGGAATGAGCAGTTCTTC. It yields the protein CASSVSGTGSGNEQFF.